This T cell receptor beta chain was captured by sequencing in a study of Graves' ophthalmopathy and Graves' hyperthyroidism. There are many counts of this clonotype. Ophthalmopathy donors were characterized by moderate-to-severe activity, CAS of at least 3, NOSPECS of at least 4, and duration under 3 months. V gave up 3 bases and J gave up 1 base, with 10 bases separating them. The CDR3 totals 16 residues. Germline CDR1 and CDR2: MGHRA and YSYEKL. Researchers took RNA transcripts and amplified TCR beta CDR3 regions from them. HTBI primers were used in a first-round RT-PCR, which preceded a second-round multiplex PCR. TCRdb reprocessed the multiplex PCR reads with MiXCR, giving one entry per CDR3 protein. The sample records 600,000 to 950,000 distinct CDR3 sequences, approximately 40% being singletons.

The sequencing sample was made of peripheral blood. V and J are TRBV4-1 and TRBJ2-6; no reliable D call. This sequence originates from an adult man with Graves' ophthalmopathy. The CDR3 DNA reads TGCGCCAGCAGCCAGGCAACCGGTTCTGGGGCCAACGTCCTGACTTTC. Translation gives CASSQATGSGANVLTF.